This TCR beta chain was found in a study of blood T cell repertoires in COVID-19. The overall study: Sites across the United States, Italy and Spain contributed samples from acute and convalescent COVID-19. PBMCs, B-cell-depleted T cells, or T cells were the source of the cDNA or gDNA that made up the material.

Source study methods: Reference gene primer amplification gave estimated nucleated cell counts. The repertoire was sequenced with immunoSEQ multiplex PCR; TCRdb's copy has only in-frame clones and lacks some. V, J and clone size were drawn from that table, and D and trimming were deduced from the DNA. The table records 270,000 or so clones, about 89% of them present only once. Germline V gene data show CDR1 as SGHRS and CDR2 as YFSETQ. The CDR3 length is 15 residues. The germline V and J ends were trimmed by 4 bases and 1 base, with 12 bases remaining between them. The source is a man aged 40-49 years with acute or convalescent COVID-19. The rearrangement joins TRBV5-1 to TRBJ1-3, with D perhaps matching TRBD1 (5 bases). Material for sequencing was peripheral blood. CDR3 nucleotides: TGCGCCAGCAGCCGCGGGACGGAGTCTGGAAACACCATATATTTT. It encodes CASSRGTESGNTIYF.